A single sample is the source of the 20 T cell receptor beta chains below, sequenced in a study of identical twins. TCRdb itself ran the 5' RACE reads through MiXCR, one entry per CDR3 protein. This sample has roughly 290,000 distinct CDR3 sequences; roughly 10% occur once, and the top ten carry approximately 6.5%. This sample also belongs to another study, concerning yellow fever vaccine responses in identical twins.

Material for sequencing was CD8+ T cells sorted from blood. These receptors all stem from a woman in her late teens or twenties in good health.

The chain is built from TRBV16 and TRBJ2-7; 10 bases fit TRBD2. V lost 3 bases and J lost 6; bases outside the gene matches: 5. This CDR3 region has 14 residues. Germline V gene lookup returns CDR1 KGHSY and CDR2 FQNENV. CDR3 loop: CASSHLAGEVEQYF. The CDR3, as DNA: TGTGCCAGCAGCCATCTAGCGGGAGAGGTCGAGCAGTACTTC.

This clonotype appeared a few times. The chain is built from TRBV6-5 and TRBJ2-3; TRBD1 matches at 7 bases. The ends lost 2 bases at V and 3 bases at J; junction bases unmatched: 8. The CDR3 consists of 16 residues. Germline loops: CDR1 MNHEY, CDR2 SVGAGI. CDR3 in DNA: TGTGCCAGCAGTTACCTTCCAGGGGGTGCGACAGATACGCAGTATTTT. Its protein is CASSYLPGGATDTQYF.

Ten or more counts support this clonotype. The rearrangement links TRBV27 to TRBJ1-5; D remains ambiguous. The CDR3 is made up of 15 amino acids. Germline V gene sequence: CDR1 MNHEY, CDR2 SMNVEV (reference sequence). V lost 8 bases to trimming and J lost 2 bases, with 16 bases between them. The chain's CDR3 is CASRKFLGGNQPQHF. The CDR3 DNA reads as TGTGCCAGCCGTAAGTTTTTGGGCGGCAATCAGCCCCAGCATTTT.

The rearrangement links TRBV19 to TRBJ2-3; TRBD2 aligns across 9 bases. CDR1 and CDR2 (germline): LNHDA, SQIVND (reference sequence). CDR3 length: 15 residues. V was pared by 5 bases and J by 6 bases, with 9 bases of the junction left unmatched. CDR3 bases: TGTGCCAGTAGTCACCCTCTAGCGGGAACCGATACGCAGTATTTT. As protein: CASSHPLAGTDTQYF.

This clonotype occurred many times. The chain has TRBV7-8 and TRBJ2-7; possibly TRBD1 for D (7 bases). The CDR3 is 14 amino acids. Germline CDR1 reads SGHVS; CDR2 reads FQNEAQ. The ends were cut back, 5 bases at V and 5 bases at J, with 16 bases in the middle. The CDR3 sequence is CASSPRQGGDEQYF. DNA of the CDR3: TGTGCCAGCAGCCCCCGACAGGGAGGCGACGAGCAGTACTTC. The complete variable domain, with remaining parts taken from reference TRBV7-8 and TRBJ2-7, reads GAGVSQSPRYKVAKRGQDVALRCDPISGHVSLFWYQQALGQGPEFLTYFQNEAQLDKSGLPSDRFFAERPEGSVSTLKIQRTQQEDSAVYLCASSPRQGGDEQYFGPGTRLTVT.

This clonotype was recorded many times. The DNA for the CDR3 is TGCAGCGTTGAATTCCGGCGGGACAGCCTCACAGATACGCAGTATTTT. Translated, it gives CSVEFRRDSLTDTQYF. The J gene is TRBJ2-3, the V gene TRBV29-1; D may be TRBD1 (7 bases). There are 16 residues in the CDR3. The germline V gene has CDR1 SQVTM and CDR2 ANQGSEA. V dropped 2 bases and J dropped 2 bases, with 17 bases sitting between them.

This clonotype was seen many times. The chain links TRBV4-1 to TRBJ1-6; D unresolved. This CDR3 has 16 amino acids. Trimming removed 4 bases at V and 0 bases at J, with 10 bases between. The germline gives CDR1 MGHRA, CDR2 YSYEKL. CDR3 in amino acids: CASSPAGSSYNSPLHF. DNA for the CDR3: TGCGCCAGCAGCCCGGCCGGGAGCTCCTATAATTCACCCCTCCACTTT.

This clonotype came up many times. This rearrangement joins TRBV4-3 to TRBJ1-3; D gene uncertain. V was trimmed by 1 base and J by 2 bases, leaving 9 bases between them. Germline CDR1 LGHNA, CDR2 YSLEER. This CDR3 spans 15 amino acids. This chain's CDR3 is CASSQAAGAGNTIYF. CDR3 nucleotides: TGCGCCAGCAGCCAAGCCGCCGGGGCTGGAAACACCATATATTTT.

This clonotype was recorded at least ten times. The chain uses TRBV27 and TRBJ2-1; 15 bases fit TRBD2. CDR3 length: 16 amino acids. J lost 8 bases, V lost 4 bases, and 6 bases had no gene match. Germline lookup yields CDR1 MNHEY and CDR2 SMNVEV (reference sequence). The CDR3 spells CASSWTSGRVLDEQFF. CDR3 nucleotide sequence: TGTGCCAGCAGTTGGACTAGCGGGAGGGTTTTGGATGAGCAGTTCTTC.

The sample holds many counts of this clonotype. V is TRBV7-9 and J is TRBJ2-3, with D perhaps TRBD2 (6 bases). CDR3 length equals 16 residues. Trimming stripped 4 bases from V and 0 bases from J, with 14 bases between. Germline V CDR1 and CDR2: SEHNR, FQNEAQ (reference sequence). CDR3 protein: CASSSGGGGSTDTQYF. In DNA, the CDR3 is TGTGCCAGCAGCTCCGGTGGGGGAGGAAGCACAGATACGCAGTATTTT.

This clonotype occurred many times. The chain combines TRBV15 with TRBJ2-7; 9 nucleotides align to TRBD2. This CDR3 is built from 15 residues. With 5 bases clipped from V and 5 bases from J, the junction kept 10 bases outside the gene matches. The V gene's germline CDR1 is LNHNV and CDR2 YYDKDF (reference sequence). CDR3 DNA sequence: TGTGCCACCAGCGCGCCGGGAGCGGGAGGTCACGAGCAGTACTTC. Residues: CATSAPGAGGHEQYF.

This clonotype occurred a few times. This chain links TRBV7-2 with TRBJ2-3, with 11 nucleotides matching TRBD2. Germline CDR1 reads SGHTA; CDR2 reads FQGNSA. The CDR3 contains 16 residues. V shed 5 bases and J 3 bases; nucleotides not matched to a gene: 7. CDR3: CASSTMGLAETDTQYF. DNA of the CDR3: TGTGCCAGCAGCACCATGGGACTAGCGGAAACAGATACGCAGTATTTT.

This clonotype was detected many times. DNA of the CDR3: TGTGCCAGCAGCCGGACAGGGTACAATGAGCAGTTCTTC. Translation: CASSRTGYNEQFF. The chain carries TRBV11-1 and TRBJ2-1, with 8 bases lining up with TRBD1. The CDR3 totals 13 residues. V shed 5 bases, J shed 4 bases, and the junction held 1 base outside the gene matches. Germline V CDR1 and CDR2: SGHAT, FQDESV (reference sequence).

Ten or more counts support this clonotype. The rearrangement uses TRBV9 and TRBJ2-7; D is undetermined. Deletions cut 3 bases from V and 7 bases from J, with 14 bases between. The CDR3 extends over 13 amino acids. Germline V lookup: CDR1 SGDLS, CDR2 YYNGEE. CDR3 bases: TGTGCCAGCAGCGCAGGCCATCCCCGGGAGCAGTACTTC. It translates to CASSAGHPREQYF.

This chain connects TRBV7-6 to TRBJ2-7, with D perhaps assigned TRBD1 or TRBD2 (6 bases each). V shed 5 bases and J shed 7 bases, with 18 bases lying between them. The CDR3 extends over 14 amino acids. Germline-derived CDR1 and CDR2 are SGHVS and FNYEAQ. CDR3 in amino acids: CASSELPGAWEQYF. The CDR3 DNA sequence: TGTGCCAGCAGCGAGCTTCCGGGGGCTTGGGAGCAGTACTTC.

This clonotype was recorded at least ten times. The chain combines TRBV9 with TRBJ2-3; 8 nucleotides line up with TRBD1. The CDR3 contains 14 residues. CDR1 and CDR2 (germline): SGDLS, YYNGEE. V lost 3 bases, J lost 4 bases, and 4 bases stayed unmatched. CDR3 residues: CASSDEQGADTQYF. CDR3 nucleotide sequence: TGTGCCAGCAGCGATGAACAGGGGGCAGATACGCAGTATTTT.

This clonotype occurred many times. This chain connects TRBV5-1 to TRBJ1-5, with D possibly matching TRBD1 (5 bases). The CDR3 is 14 residues long. Trimming took 4 bases from V and 2 from J, leaving 10 bases between them. Per germline, CDR1 SGHRS and CDR2 YFSETQ. The CDR3 here is CASSRTGGNQPQHF. The CDR3 nucleotides read TGCGCCAGCAGCCGGACGGGGGGCAATCAGCCCCAGCATTTT.

The chain employs TRBV6-4 and TRBJ2-2; no definite D call. CDR3 length: 13 residues. Germline V lookup: CDR1 MRHNA, CDR2 SNTAGT. The V gene lost 5 bases and the J gene lost 4 bases, with 8 bases spanning the gap. As DNA, the CDR3 is TGTGCCAGCAGTTATGGGCCCACCGGGGAGCTGTTTTTT. Translation gives CASSYGPTGELFF.

The chain uses TRBV5-4 and TRBJ2-1; the D gene is possibly TRBD2 (5 bases). CDR1 SGHNT and CDR2 YYREEE come from the germline V gene (reference sequence). Trimming stripped 2 bases from V and 9 bases from J, with 15 bases between. This CDR3 is built from 14 residues. Written as DNA, the CDR3 is TGTGCCAGCAGCTTTTCCTCGCGCGGACTTGAGCAGTTCTTC. It encodes CASSFSSRGLEQFF.

This clonotype has only a few counts. The V and J genes are TRBV5-6 and TRBJ2-5, with D possibly being TRBD1 (5 bases). The CDR3 totals 14 residues. Trimming removed 1 base from V and 4 bases from J, with 11 bases in between. The germline V gene encodes CDR1 SGHDT and CDR2 YYEEEE. CDR3 DNA: TGTGCCAGCAGCTTGTCAGGGTTAACAGAGACCCAGTACTTC. Its protein is CASSLSGLTETQYF.